Listed here are 19 T cell receptor beta chains from one sample, sequenced in a study of T cell changes during pregnancy in multiple sclerosis. The protocol was immunoSEQ multiplex PCR, while the TCRdb copy is restricted to in-frame clones and leaves out a portion. The sample gives about 34,000 clones, roughly 90% of which show up once; approximately 4.4% is in the top ten. Sequenced here: peripheral blood, sampled in the second trimester of pregnancy. The receptors derive from a female donor in good health, enrolled as a control in a pregnancy study.

The chain links TRBV5-1 to TRBJ2-7, with 8 bases identical to TRBD2. V lost 0 bases and J lost 0; bases outside the gene matches: 11. Germline V gene lookup returns CDR1 SGHRS and CDR2 YFSETQ. The CDR3 sequence is 18 residues long. CDR3 loop: CASSLVSGGHRSSYEQYF. The CDR3 DNA follows: TGCGCCAGCAGCTTGGTTTCGGGGGGGCACAGGAGCTCCTACGAGCAGTACTTC.

This chain uses TRBV7-6 with TRBJ2-1; 7 nucleotides align to TRBD2. The length of the CDR3 is 16 residues. Germline trimming cut 1 base from V and 7 bases from J; bases unmatched to any gene: 10. Germline CDR1 reads SGHVS; CDR2 reads FNYEAQ. The CDR3 region has the DNA TGTGCCAGCAGCTTAGGGGGAGGGAGGGGAGGGAATGAGCAGTTCTTC. This sequence encodes CASSLGGGRGGNEQFF.

The V and J genes are TRBV30 and TRBJ2-3; D gene uncertain. The CDR3 is 11 residues long. Germline values: CDR1 GTSNPN, CDR2 SVGIG (reference sequence). Trimming pared 2 bases from V and 10 bases from J, leaving 10 bases between. The CDR3 loop reads CAWSPAEAQYF. In nucleotides, the CDR3 is TGTGCCTGGAGTCCGGCCGAGGCGCAGTATTTT. Complete variable domain (other parts from reference TRBV30 and TRBJ2-3): SQTIHQWPATLVQPVGSPLSLECTVEGTSNPNLYWYRQAAGRGLQLLFYSVGIGQISSEVPQNLSASRPQDRQFILSSKKLLLSDSGFYLCAWSPAEAQYFGPGTRLTVL.

The count of this clone is one. The rearrangement joins TRBV19 to TRBJ1-2, with D tentatively TRBD1 (6 bases). Between the trimmed V and J ends, which lost 1 base and 0 bases, there was a span of 9 bases. In germline, CDR1 is LNHDA, CDR2 SQIVND (reference sequence). This CDR3 is 15 amino acids long. The CDR3 DNA follows: TGTGCCAGTAGTATAGGACAGGCCCCTAACTATGGCTACACCTTC. It specifies CASSIGQAPNYGYTF. Using reference TRBV19 and TRBJ1-2 for the parts outside the CDR3, the full variable domain is DGGITQSPKYLFRKEGQNVTLSCEQNLNHDAMYWYRQDPGQGLRLIYYSQIVNDFQKGDIAEGYSVSREKKESFPLTVTSAQKNPTAFYLCASSIGQAPNYGYTFGSGTRLTVV.

V is TRBV6-5 and J is TRBJ1-2; D is uncertain. CDR1 is MNHEY, CDR2 SVGAGI, per germline. The ends were cut back, 4 bases at V and 4 bases at J, with 13 bases in the middle. The CDR3 has 14 residues. CDR3 amino acids: CASSLDRGVYGYTF. Here the CDR3 DNA reads TGTGCCAGCAGTTTAGATCGCGGGGTCTATGGCTACACCTTC.

The V call is TRBV28, the J call TRBJ2-5; 8 nucleotides line up with TRBD2. CDR1 is MDHEN and CDR2 is SYDVKM in the germline V gene. This CDR3 has 15 amino acids. The trim removed 6 bases at V and 4 bases at J, leaving 10 bases unmatched. CDR3 in DNA: TGTGCCAGCAGCTCTATAGCGGGACGGAGAGAGACCCAGTACTTC. Amino acids: CASSSIAGRRETQYF.

This chain joins TRBV7-9 and TRBJ2-5, with D possibly TRBD1 on 6 matching bases. Looked up from germline, CDR1 is SEHNR and CDR2 is FQNEAQ (reference sequence). This CDR3 is 14 amino acids long. V shed 2 bases and J shed 4 bases, with 11 bases lying between them. The CDR3 coding sequence is TGTGCCAGCAGCTTACGGCGAGGGGGAGAGACCCAGTACTTC. Its translation: CASSLRRGGETQYF.

J is TRBJ2-1 and V is TRBV4-2; 11 positions match TRBD2. The trim removed 0 bases at V and 9 bases at J, leaving 13 bases unmatched. The germline gives CDR1 LGHNA, CDR2 YNFKEQ. The CDR3 has 18 amino acids. The CDR3 loop reads CASSQEGASGGYVFEQFF. DNA for the CDR3: TGTGCCAGCAGCCAAGAAGGGGCTAGCGGGGGGTACGTCTTTGAGCAGTTCTTC.

V gene TRBV19 combines with J gene TRBJ2-7; TRBD2 matches at 7 bases. Germline V lookup: CDR1 LNHDA, CDR2 SQIVND (reference sequence). CDR3 length: 15 amino acids. Losses at the gene ends were 0 bases for V and 0 bases for J; bases not matched to a gene: 2. The CDR3 sequence: CASSIERGSSYEQYF. The CDR3 DNA reads TGTGCCAGTAGTATAGAGCGGGGGAGCTCCTACGAGCAGTACTTC.

The chain combines TRBV30 with TRBJ1-1; 7 nucleotides line up with TRBD1. V was clipped by 4 bases and J by 1 base; unmatched bases: 3. Germline CDR1 and CDR2: GTSNPN and SVGIG (reference sequence). The CDR3 spans 13 residues. CDR3 nucleotide sequence: TGTGCCTGGACCGGACAGGCGAACACTGAAGCTTTCTTT. Protein product: CAWTGQANTEAFF. Supplemented by reference TRBV30 and TRBJ1-1, the full variable domain reads SQTIHQWPATLVQPVGSPLSLECTVEGTSNPNLYWYRQAAGRGLQLLFYSVGIGQISSEVPQNLSASRPQDRQFILSSKKLLLSDSGFYLCAWTGQANTEAFFGQGTRLTVV.

V is TRBV9 and J is TRBJ1-4; D remains unclear. Germline CDR1 reads SGDLS; CDR2 reads YYNGEE. CDR3 length equals 15 residues. V was pared by 2 bases and J by 0 bases, with 8 bases between. The CDR3 protein is CASSVTGATNEKLFF. DNA of the CDR3: TGTGCCAGCAGCGTTACCGGAGCAACTAATGAAAAACTGTTTTTT.

The genes are TRBV11-3 and TRBJ2-2; D not certain. The CDR3 has 13 residues. Germline V gene sequence: CDR1 SGHNT, CDR2 YENEEA. V was trimmed by 3 bases and J by 5 bases, leaving 7 bases between them. CDR3 in amino acids: CASSLLDTGELFF. The CDR3 region has the DNA TGTGCCAGCAGCTTGTTAGATACCGGGGAGCTGTTTTTT.

This clone was seen a single time. The CDR3 spells CASTKGGLSSYNEQFF. The CDR3 bases are TGTGCCAGCACTAAGGGGGGGCTGAGCTCCTACAATGAGCAGTTCTTC. This chain links TRBV7-2 with TRBJ2-1, with D possibly TRBD2 on 7 matching bases. The CDR3 covers 16 residues. Germline values: CDR1 SGHTA, CDR2 FQGNSA. V shed 7 bases and J shed 0 bases, with 16 bases lying between them.

The gene calls are TRBV18 and TRBJ2-7; 7 nucleotides align to TRBD1. From germline, CDR1 is KGHSH and CDR2 LQKENI. V was clipped by 0 bases and J by 1 base; unmatched bases: 6. This CDR3 comprises 16 residues. The CDR3 DNA is TGTGCCAGCTCACCACCGACAGGGTTGACATCCTACGAGCAGTACTTC. This gives the protein CASSPPTGLTSYEQYF.

The gene calls are TRBV6-6 and TRBJ1-6; D not certain. The CDR3 contains 12 residues. V was cut by 6 bases and J by 7 bases, with 7 bases left in between. Per germline, CDR1 MNHNY and CDR2 SVGAGI (reference sequence). The CDR3 sequence: CASRASNSPLHF. In DNA form, the CDR3 reads TGTGCCAGCAGGGCCTCGAATTCACCCCTCCACTTT.

This chain links TRBV29-1 with TRBJ1-2; a possible D gene is TRBD1 (6 bases). Germline V gene lookup returns CDR1 SQVTM and CDR2 ANQGSEA. The CDR3 loop spans 14 amino acids. V lost 7 bases to trimming and J lost 4 bases, with 19 bases between them. CDR3 amino acids: CSARAGASSYGYTF. The CDR3 nucleotides read TGCAGCGCCCGAGCAGGGGCAAGTAGCTATGGCTACACCTTC. The complete variable domain, with remaining parts taken from reference TRBV29-1 and TRBJ1-2, reads SAVISQKPSRDICQRGTSLTIQCQVDSQVTMMFWYRQQPGQSLTLIATANQGSEATYESGFVIDKFPISRPNLTFSTLTVSNMSPEDSSIYLCSARAGASSYGYTFGSGTRLTVV.

The V and J genes are TRBV6-6 and TRBJ2-7; 7 bases align to TRBD2. The CDR3 has 15 amino acids. CDR1 is MNHNY and CDR2 is SVGAGI in the germline V gene (reference sequence). After removal of 2 bases from V and 0 bases from J, the junction contained 4 bases not matched to a gene. The CDR3 DNA follows: TGTGCCAGCAGTTACGGTGGGGGGGTCTCCTACGAGCAGTACTTC. The encoded protein is CASSYGGGVSYEQYF.

The gene calls are TRBV5-1 and TRBJ1-6; 8 positions agree with TRBD1. The germline V gene encodes CDR1 SGHRS and CDR2 YFSETQ. The CDR3 is made up of 18 amino acids. V lost 4 bases, J lost 7 bases, and 16 bases stayed unmatched. This chain's CDR3 is CASSPREQGGFGNSPLHF. DNA for the CDR3: TGCGCCAGCAGCCCCCGAGAACAGGGGGGGTTTGGGAATTCACCCCTCCACTTT. The full variable domain, rest sourced from reference TRBV5-1 and TRBJ1-6, is KAGVTQTPRYLIKTRGQQVTLSCSPISGHRSVSWYQQTPGQGLQFLFEYFSETQRNKGNFPGRFSGRQFSNSRSEMNVSTLELGDSALYLCASSPREQGGFGNSPLHFGNGTRLTVT.

The V and J genes are TRBV27 and TRBJ1-2; 7 bases are shared with TRBD1. Germline assignment: CDR1 MNHEY and CDR2 SMNVEV (reference sequence). The CDR3 is 13 residues long. After removal of 6 bases from V and 5 bases from J, the junction contained 6 bases not matched to a gene. This CDR3 reads CASSDRASYGYTF. CDR3 nucleotide sequence: TGTGCCAGCAGCGACAGGGCCTCTTATGGCTACACCTTC.